This T cell receptor beta chain was recorded in a study of blood T cell repertoires in COVID-19. The wider study: Sites in the United States, Italy and Spain provided acute and convalescent COVID-19 samples.

The age range of participants was about 18 to 90 years, with residence in about 25 US areas. The germline V gene encodes CDR1 SGHVS and CDR2 FNYEAQ. Trimming cost V 0 bases and J 5 bases, with 5 bases left between them. The CDR3 runs to 12 residues. Clones were sequenced by immunoSEQ multiplex PCR, and TCRdb holds only the in-frame ones, with some missing. This sample has under 250,000 clones, with roughly 87% found just once. The chain carries TRBV7-6 and TRBJ2-7; D gene ambiguous. The material sequenced was PBMCs or T cells enriched from blood (not recorded which). The source of this sequence is a woman aged 25 to 45 with acute COVID-19. The CDR3 region has the DNA TGTGCCAGCAGCTTAGCGCGCCACGAGCAGTACTTC. This encodes CASSLARHEQYF.